One and the same sample provided the 20 T cell receptor beta chains below, sequenced in a study of blood T cells in healthy people across ages. Primed by a sample-barcoded 5' primer and a J-beta primer mix, a second PCR proceeded for 7 to 11 cycles. TCRdb processed the 5' RACE reads anew with MiXCR; each CDR3 protein has one entry. The sample yields 1.8 million or so distinct CDR3 sequences, 35% to 50% seen once. What was sequenced was blood. The receptors were gathered from a human donor in good health.

This rearrangement joins TRBV7-2 to TRBJ2-5; D possibly corresponds to TRBD1 (5 bases). The CDR3 has 15 residues. Germline V gene lookup returns CDR1 SGHTA and CDR2 FQGNSA. V gave up 4 bases and J gave up 4 bases, with 16 bases separating them. The CDR3 coding sequence is TGTGCCAGCAGCTCCACGGCAGGGATGGGAGAGACCCAGTACTTC. Its protein is CASSSTAGMGETQYF.

CDR3 in amino acids: CASSYSTVGTGHTYEQYF. The CDR3 DNA reads as TGTGCCAGCAGTTACTCGACGGTAGGCACAGGACATACCTACGAGCAGTACTTC. The rearrangement uses TRBV6-2 or TRBV6-3 and TRBJ2-7; D is perhaps TRBD1 (5 bases). The CDR3 has 18 amino acids. CDR1 and CDR2 (germline): MNHEY, SVGEGT. V shed 0 bases and J shed 2 bases, with 20 bases lying between them.

The gene calls are TRBV2 and TRBJ2-7, with D possibly being TRBD1 (6 bases). From germline, CDR1 is SNHLY and CDR2 FYNNEI. CDR3 size: 13 residues. The V end was cut by 8 bases, the J end by 1 base, with 12 bases between. CDR3 in amino acids: CASLAGVSYEQYF. In DNA form, the CDR3 reads TGTGCCAGCCTGGCAGGGGTTTCCTACGAGCAGTACTTC.

The J gene is TRBJ2-1, the V gene TRBV4-2, with 12 bases aligning to TRBD2. Germline trimming cut 0 bases from V and 9 bases from J; bases unmatched to any gene: 9. CDR1 is LGHNA, CDR2 YNFKEQ, per germline. This CDR3 is 17 amino acids long. CDR3 loop: CASSQERASGGAGEQFF. CDR3 nucleotide sequence: TGTGCCAGCAGCCAAGAGCGGGCTAGCGGGGGGGCGGGTGAGCAGTTCTTC.

This clonotype was seen a single time. The junction departs from germline at one end; a sequencing error may be responsible. V usage is TRBV20-1 and J usage is TRBJ1-5; D not resolved. The CDR3 consists of 14 residues. The germline CDR1 and CDR2 sequences are DFQATT and SNEGSKA (reference sequence). Here the CDR3 reads CSARRYGSNRPQHF. The DNA of the CDR3 is TGCAGTGCCCGAAGGTACGGGTCCAATCGGCCCCAGCATTTT.

The chain links TRBV20-1 to TRBJ1-6; TRBD1 agrees at 8 bases. Germline assignment: CDR1 DFQATT and CDR2 SNEGSKA (reference sequence). J lost 10 bases, V lost 5 bases, and 10 bases had no gene match. The CDR3 runs to 14 residues. The CDR3 DNA follows: TGCAGTGCTGGGTTAAGGACAGGGCGATCACCCCTCCACTTT. This encodes CSAGLRTGRSPLHF.

This clonotype was observed a handful of times. This rearrangement joins TRBV29-1 to TRBJ1-2; D is ambiguous. From germline, CDR1 is SQVTM and CDR2 ANQGSEA. V dropped 5 bases and J dropped 8 bases, with 15 bases sitting between them. CDR3 size: 12 residues. CDR3 amino acids: CSVYEQWEGYTF. In nucleotides, the CDR3 is TGCAGCGTTTACGAGCAGTGGGAGGGCTACACCTTC.

This clonotype was detected only a few times. V usage is TRBV4-3 and J usage is TRBJ2-7; 10 bases map to TRBD1. Germline V lookup: CDR1 LGHNA, CDR2 YSLEER. This CDR3 region has 17 residues. Trimming took 1 base from V and 2 from J; bases not matched to a gene: 8. CDR3 protein: CASSQGGQGFITYEQYF. For the CDR3, the DNA is TGCGCCAGCAGCCAAGGGGGACAGGGGTTTATAACCTACGAGCAGTACTTC.

The sample holds a few counts of this clonotype. The chain combines TRBV15 with TRBJ2-7; TRBD1 agrees at 8 bases. Germline V lookup: CDR1 LNHNV, CDR2 YYDKDF (reference sequence). This CDR3 has 13 amino acids. Trimming took 4 bases from V and 5 from J; bases not matched to a gene: 4. The CDR3 loop is CATSNSDRDEQYF. Here the CDR3 DNA reads TGTGCCACCAGCAACTCGGACAGGGACGAGCAGTACTTC.

The chain carries TRBV12-3 or TRBV12-4 and TRBJ2-1, with TRBD2 identical over 11 bases. Trimming removed 5 bases from V and 6 bases from J; junction bases left unmatched: 6. The CDR3 length is 15 residues. DNA of the CDR3: TGTGCCAGCAGTCCTAGCGGGGGGTTCGTCAATGAGCAGTTCTTC. It encodes CASSPSGGFVNEQFF.

The V gene is TRBV11-2, the J gene TRBJ2-4; D gene uncertain. The closer fit of TRBJ2-7 to the DNA end suggests the J call may be wrong. The CDR3 has 11 residues. The germline CDR1 and CDR2 sequences are SGHAT and FQNNGV. The CDR3 reads CASSLELEQYF. The CDR3 DNA reads TGTGCCAGCAGCTTAGAACTCGAGCAGTACTTC.

The CDR3 region is CAISESEALNTEAFF. The CDR3 nucleotides read TGTGCCATCAGTGAGTCCGAGGCCCTGAACACTGAAGCTTTCTTT. The V and J genes are TRBV10-3 and TRBJ1-1; D not certain. Per germline, CDR1 ENHRY and CDR2 SYGVKD. This CDR3 contains 15 residues. V was cut by 0 bases and J by 0 bases, with 8 bases left in between.

The chain couples TRBV29-1 to TRBJ2-1, with 7 bases identical to TRBD2. The CDR3 covers 14 residues. Per germline, CDR1 SQVTM and CDR2 ANQGSEA. The V and J ends lost 7 bases and 8 bases, in that order; junction bases with no gene match: 14. CDR3 residues: CSAPSGLFVDEQFF. The CDR3 coding sequence is TGCAGCGCCCCTTCGGGACTATTCGTCGATGAGCAGTTCTTC.

This clonotype occurred a few times. This chain links TRBV21-1 with TRBJ2-5. TRBV21-1 is assigned pseudogene status. The CDR3 runs to 17 residues. The CDR3 bases are TGTGCCAGCAGCAAAGATAAGGCCACGTGCGACCAAGAGACCCAGTACTTC. It codes for CASSKDKATCDQETQYF.

This chain uses TRBV5-1 with TRBJ1-4, with a weak D call TRBD1 (5 bases). In germline, CDR1 is SGHRS, CDR2 YFSETQ. The V end lost 2 bases, the J end lost 6 bases, and 14 bases lay between the germline ends. The CDR3 is 15 residues long. CDR3 region: CASSLSGNPYEKLFF. The CDR3 DNA follows: TGCGCCAGCAGCTTATCAGGGAATCCTTATGAAAAACTGTTTTTT.

This clonotype has only a few counts. This sequence joins TRBV20-1 and TRBJ1-1; the D is unclear. Per the germline V gene, CDR1 is DFQATT and CDR2 is SNEGSKA (reference sequence). V was clipped by 3 bases and J by 0 bases, with 8 bases between them. This CDR3 has 13 residues. CDR3 nucleotide sequence: TGCAGTGCTAGCGCCGGGGTGAACACTGAAGCTTTCTTT. Amino acids: CSASAGVNTEAFF.

Concerning this clonotype: Germline is not matched at one junction end, which may reflect a read error. V and J are TRBV6-5 and TRBJ2-3; 9 bases line up with TRBD1. This CDR3 is 15 amino acids long. Looked up from germline, CDR1 is MNHEY and CDR2 is SVGAGI. This chain's CDR3 is CASTRTGVSIDTQYF. CDR3 DNA: TGTGCCTCGACCCGGACAGGGGTTAGCATAGATACGCAGTATTTT.

The chain has TRBV29-1 and TRBJ1-3, with TRBD1 as a possible D gene (5 bases). Germline V lookup: CDR1 SQVTM, CDR2 ANQGSEA. Trimming removed 6 bases at V and 3 bases at J, with 12 bases between. CDR3 length: 13 residues. The CDR3 region is CSVRRGNGNTIYF. As DNA, the CDR3 is TGCAGCGTGCGAAGGGGTAATGGAAACACCATATATTTT.

This clonotype was picked up many times. This chain links TRBV4-3 with TRBJ2-5; D remains unclear. Deletions cut 0 bases from V and 5 bases from J, with 13 bases between. The CDR3 contains 15 residues. Germline-derived CDR1 and CDR2 are LGHNA and YSLEER. The chain's CDR3 is CASSQDISSGETQYF. In DNA form, the CDR3 reads TGCGCCAGCAGCCAAGATATTTCTAGTGGTGAGACCCAGTACTTC.

Comments on this clonotype: An end of the junction does not agree with germline; a read error may underlie this. The chain uses TRBV6-2 or TRBV6-3 and TRBJ1-5; D is undetermined. This CDR3 is built from 13 residues. Germline V gene data show CDR1 as MNHEY and CDR2 as SVGEGT. Here the CDR3 reads CASNYLSDQPQHF. The DNA for the CDR3 is TGTGCCAGCAATTACCTCAGCGACCAGCCCCAGCATTTT.